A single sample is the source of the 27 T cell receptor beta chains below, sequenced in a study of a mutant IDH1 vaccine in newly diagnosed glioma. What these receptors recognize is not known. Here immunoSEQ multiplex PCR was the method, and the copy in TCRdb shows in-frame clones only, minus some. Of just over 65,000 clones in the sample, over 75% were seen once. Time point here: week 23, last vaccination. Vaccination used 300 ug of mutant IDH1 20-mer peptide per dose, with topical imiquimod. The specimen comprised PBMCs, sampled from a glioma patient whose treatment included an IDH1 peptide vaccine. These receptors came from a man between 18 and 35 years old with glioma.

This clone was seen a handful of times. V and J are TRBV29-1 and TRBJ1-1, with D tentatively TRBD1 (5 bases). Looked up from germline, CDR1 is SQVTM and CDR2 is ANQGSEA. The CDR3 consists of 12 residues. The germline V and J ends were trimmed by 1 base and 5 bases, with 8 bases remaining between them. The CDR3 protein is CSVEGGRTEAFF. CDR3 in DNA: TGCAGCGTTGAAGGGGGCCGTACTGAAGCTTTCTTT.

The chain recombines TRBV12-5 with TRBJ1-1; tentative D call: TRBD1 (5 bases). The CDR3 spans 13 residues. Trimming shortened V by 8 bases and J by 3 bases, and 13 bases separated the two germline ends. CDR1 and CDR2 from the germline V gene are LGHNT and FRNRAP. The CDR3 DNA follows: TGTGCTAGTCTCCGTCGGGGGGACACTGAAGCTTTCTTT. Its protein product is CASLRRGDTEAFF.

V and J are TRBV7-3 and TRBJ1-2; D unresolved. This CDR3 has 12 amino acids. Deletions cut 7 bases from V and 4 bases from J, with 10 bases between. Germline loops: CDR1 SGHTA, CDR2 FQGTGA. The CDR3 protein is CASTSSAYGYTF. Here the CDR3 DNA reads TGTGCCAGCACCTCCTCAGCCTATGGCTACACCTTC. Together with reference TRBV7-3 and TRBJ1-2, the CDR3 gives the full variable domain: GAGVSQTPSNKVTEKGKYVELRCDPISGHTALYWYRQSLGQGPEFLIYFQGTGAADDSGLPNDRFFAVRPEGSVSTLKIQRTERGDSAVYLCASTSSAYGYTFGSGTRLTVV.

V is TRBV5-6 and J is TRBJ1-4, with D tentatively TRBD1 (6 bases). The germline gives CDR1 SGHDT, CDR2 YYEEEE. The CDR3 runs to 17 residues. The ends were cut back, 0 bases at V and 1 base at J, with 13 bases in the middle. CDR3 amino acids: CASSLVGLTGTNEKLFF. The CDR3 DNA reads TGTGCCAGCAGCTTGGTAGGGTTGACAGGAACTAATGAAAAACTGTTTTTT. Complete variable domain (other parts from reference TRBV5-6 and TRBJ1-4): DAGVTQSPTHLIKTRGQQVTLRCSPKSGHDTVSWYQQALGQGPQFIFQYYEEEERQRGNFPDRFSGHQFPNYSSELNVNALLLGDSALYLCASSLVGLTGTNEKLFFGSGTQLSVL.

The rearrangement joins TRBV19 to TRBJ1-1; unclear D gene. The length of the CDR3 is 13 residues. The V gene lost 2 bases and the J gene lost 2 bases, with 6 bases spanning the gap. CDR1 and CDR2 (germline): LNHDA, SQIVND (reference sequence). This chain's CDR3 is CASSITENTEAFF. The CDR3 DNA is TGTGCCAGTAGTATAACAGAAAACACTGAAGCTTTCTTT.

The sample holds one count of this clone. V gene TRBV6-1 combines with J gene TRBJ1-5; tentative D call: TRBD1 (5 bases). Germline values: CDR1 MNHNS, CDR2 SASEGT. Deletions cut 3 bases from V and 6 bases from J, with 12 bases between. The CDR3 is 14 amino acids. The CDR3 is CASSEGSGGQPQHF. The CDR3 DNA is TGTGCCAGCAGTGAGGGTTCCGGGGGTCAGCCCCAGCATTTT.

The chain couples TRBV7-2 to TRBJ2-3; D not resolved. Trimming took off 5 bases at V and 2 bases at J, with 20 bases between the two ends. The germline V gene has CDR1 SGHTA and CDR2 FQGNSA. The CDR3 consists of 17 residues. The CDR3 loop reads CASSVPGFVFDTDTQYF. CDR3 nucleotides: TGTGCCAGCAGCGTACCGGGTTTCGTCTTTGACACAGATACGCAGTATTTT.

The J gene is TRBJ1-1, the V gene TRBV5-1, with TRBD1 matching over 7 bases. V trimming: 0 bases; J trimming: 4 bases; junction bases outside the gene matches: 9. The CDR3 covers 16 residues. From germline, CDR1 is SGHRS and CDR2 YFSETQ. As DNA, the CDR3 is TGCGCCAGCAGCTTGGGACAGGGAGGCGTGGGCACTGAAGCTTTCTTT. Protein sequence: CASSLGQGGVGTEAFF.

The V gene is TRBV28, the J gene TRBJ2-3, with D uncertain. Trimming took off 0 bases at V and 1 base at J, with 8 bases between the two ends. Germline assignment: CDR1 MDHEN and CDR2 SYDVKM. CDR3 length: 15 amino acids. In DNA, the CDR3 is TGTGCCAGCAGTTTATGGGCTAGGGGCACAGATACGCAGTATTTT. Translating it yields CASSLWARGTDTQYF.

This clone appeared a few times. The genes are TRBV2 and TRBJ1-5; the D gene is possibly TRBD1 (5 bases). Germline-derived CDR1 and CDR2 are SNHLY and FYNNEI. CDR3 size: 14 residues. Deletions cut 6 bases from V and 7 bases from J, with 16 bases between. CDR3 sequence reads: CASRGTKGGQPQHF. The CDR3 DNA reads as TGTGCCAGCAGAGGGACGAAGGGCGGGCAGCCCCAGCATTTT. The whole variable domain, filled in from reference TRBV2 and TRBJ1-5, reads EPEVTQTPSHQVTQMGQEVILRCVPISNHLYFYWYRQILGQKVEFLVSFYNNEISEKSEIFDDQFSVERPDGSNFTLKIRSTKLEDSAMYFCASRGTKGGQPQHFGDGTRLSIL.

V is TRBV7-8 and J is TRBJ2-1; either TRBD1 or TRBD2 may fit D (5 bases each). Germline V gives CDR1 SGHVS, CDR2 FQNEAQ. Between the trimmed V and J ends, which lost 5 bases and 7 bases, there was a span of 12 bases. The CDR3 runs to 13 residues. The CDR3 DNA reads TGTGCCAGCAGCGGGGGTATTAGGAATGAGCAGTTCTTC. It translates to CASSGGIRNEQFF.

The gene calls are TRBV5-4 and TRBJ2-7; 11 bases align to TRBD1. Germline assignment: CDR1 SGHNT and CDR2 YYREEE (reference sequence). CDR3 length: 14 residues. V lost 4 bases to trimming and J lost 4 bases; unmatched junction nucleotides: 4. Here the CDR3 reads CASSPGTGGYEQYF. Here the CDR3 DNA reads TGTGCCAGCAGCCCGGGGACAGGGGGTTACGAGCAGTACTTC.

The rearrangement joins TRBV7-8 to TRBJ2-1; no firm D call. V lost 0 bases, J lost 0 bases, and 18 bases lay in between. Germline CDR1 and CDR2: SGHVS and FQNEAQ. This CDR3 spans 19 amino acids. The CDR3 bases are TGTGCCAGCAGCTTAGCGAACTTAAAGACGTTCCGCTCCTACAATGAGCAGTTCTTC. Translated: CASSLANLKTFRSYNEQFF.

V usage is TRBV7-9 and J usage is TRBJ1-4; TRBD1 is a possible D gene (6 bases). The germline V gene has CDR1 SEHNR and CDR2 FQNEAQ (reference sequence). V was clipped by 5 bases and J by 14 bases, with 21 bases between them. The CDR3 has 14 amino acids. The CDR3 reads CASSPGTSLAPLFF. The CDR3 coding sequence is TGTGCCAGCAGCCCCGGGACATCCCTGGCTCCCCTGTTTTTT.

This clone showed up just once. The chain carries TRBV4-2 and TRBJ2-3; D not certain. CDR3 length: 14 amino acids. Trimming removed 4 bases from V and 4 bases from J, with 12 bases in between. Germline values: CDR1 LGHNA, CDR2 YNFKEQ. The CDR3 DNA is TGTGCCAGCAGCCCGGGTGAGGTCCCAGATACGCAGTATTTT. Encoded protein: CASSPGEVPDTQYF.

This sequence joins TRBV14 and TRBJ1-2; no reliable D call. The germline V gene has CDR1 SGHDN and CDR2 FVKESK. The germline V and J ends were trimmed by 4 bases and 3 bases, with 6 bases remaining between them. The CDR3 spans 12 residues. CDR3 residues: CASSLNDYGYTF. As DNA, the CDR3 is TGTGCCAGCAGCCTAAACGACTATGGCTACACCTTC. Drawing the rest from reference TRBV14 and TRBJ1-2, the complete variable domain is EAGVTQFPSHSVIEKGQTVTLRCDPISGHDNLYWYRRVMGKEIKFLLHFVKESKQDESGMPNNRFLAERTGGTYSTLKVQPAELEDSGVYFCASSLNDYGYTFGSGTRLTVV.

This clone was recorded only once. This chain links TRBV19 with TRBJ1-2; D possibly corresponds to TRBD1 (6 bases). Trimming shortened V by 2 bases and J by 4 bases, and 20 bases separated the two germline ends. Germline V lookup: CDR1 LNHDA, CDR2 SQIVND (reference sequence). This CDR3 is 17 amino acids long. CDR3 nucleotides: TGTGCCAGTAGTATAAGGGCAGGGGCCGCACTCTCCTATGGCTACACCTTC. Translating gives CASSIRAGAALSYGYTF.

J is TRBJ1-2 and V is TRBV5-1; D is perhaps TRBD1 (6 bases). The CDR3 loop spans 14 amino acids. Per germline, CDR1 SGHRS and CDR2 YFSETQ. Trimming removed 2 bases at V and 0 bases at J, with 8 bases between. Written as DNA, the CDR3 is TGCGCCAGCAGCTTACAGGGTACTAACTATGGCTACACCTTC. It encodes CASSLQGTNYGYTF.

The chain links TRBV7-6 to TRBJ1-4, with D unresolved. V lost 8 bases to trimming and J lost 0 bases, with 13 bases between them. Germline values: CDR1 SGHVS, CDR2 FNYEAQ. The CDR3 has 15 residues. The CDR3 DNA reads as TGTGCCAGCCGGGAAGGATCTGCAACTAATGAAAAACTGTTTTTT. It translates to CASREGSATNEKLFF.

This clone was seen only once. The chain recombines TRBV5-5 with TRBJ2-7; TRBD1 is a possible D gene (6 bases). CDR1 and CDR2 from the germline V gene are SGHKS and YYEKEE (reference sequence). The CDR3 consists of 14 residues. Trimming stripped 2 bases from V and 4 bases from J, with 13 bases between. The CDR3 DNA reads TGTGCCAGCAGCTTTGGGGGAAGGGGGTACGAGCAGTACTTC. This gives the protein CASSFGGRGYEQYF. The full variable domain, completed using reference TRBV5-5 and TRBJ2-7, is DAGVTQSPTHLIKTRGQQVTLRCSPISGHKSVSWYQQVLGQGPQFIFQYYEKEERGRGNFPDRFSARQFPNYSSELNVNALLLGDSALYLCASSFGGRGYEQYFGPGTRLTVT.

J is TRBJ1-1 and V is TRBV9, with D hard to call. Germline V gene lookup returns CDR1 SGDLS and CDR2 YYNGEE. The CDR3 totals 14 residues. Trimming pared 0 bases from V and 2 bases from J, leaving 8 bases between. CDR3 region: CASSVEPVNTEAFF. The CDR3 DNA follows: TGTGCCAGCAGCGTAGAGCCGGTCAACACTGAAGCTTTCTTT.

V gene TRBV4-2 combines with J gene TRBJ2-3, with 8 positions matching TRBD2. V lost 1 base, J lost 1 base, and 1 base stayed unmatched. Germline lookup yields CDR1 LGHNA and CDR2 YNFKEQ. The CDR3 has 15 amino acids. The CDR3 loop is CASSQAGGGTDTQYF. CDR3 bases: TGTGCCAGCAGCCAAGCGGGGGGGGGCACAGATACGCAGTATTTT.

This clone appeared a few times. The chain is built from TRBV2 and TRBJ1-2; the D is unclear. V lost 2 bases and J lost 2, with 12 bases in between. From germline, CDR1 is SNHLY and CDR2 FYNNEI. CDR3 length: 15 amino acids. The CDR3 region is CASSEFRAGNYGYTF. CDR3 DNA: TGTGCCAGCAGTGAATTTAGGGCCGGGAACTATGGCTACACCTTC.

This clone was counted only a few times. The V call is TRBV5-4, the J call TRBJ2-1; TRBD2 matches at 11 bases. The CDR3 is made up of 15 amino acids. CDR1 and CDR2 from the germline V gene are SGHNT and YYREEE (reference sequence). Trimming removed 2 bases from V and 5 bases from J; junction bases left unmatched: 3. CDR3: CASSLLAGVNNEQFF. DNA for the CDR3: TGTGCCAGCAGCTTACTAGCGGGAGTGAACAATGAGCAGTTCTTC.

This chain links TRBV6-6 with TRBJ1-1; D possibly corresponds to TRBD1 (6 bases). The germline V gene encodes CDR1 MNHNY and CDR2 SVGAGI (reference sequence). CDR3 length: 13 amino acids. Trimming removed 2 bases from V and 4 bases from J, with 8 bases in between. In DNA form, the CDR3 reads TGTGCCAGCAGTTACGGGACACCCACTGAAGCTTTCTTT. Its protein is CASSYGTPTEAFF.

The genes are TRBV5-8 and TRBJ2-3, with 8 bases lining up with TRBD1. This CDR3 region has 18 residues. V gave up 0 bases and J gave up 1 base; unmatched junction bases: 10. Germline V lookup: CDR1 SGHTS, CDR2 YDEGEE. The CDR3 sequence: CASSLGTGSSRGTDTQYF. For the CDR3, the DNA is TGTGCCAGCAGCTTGGGGACAGGGAGTAGTAGAGGCACAGATACGCAGTATTTT.

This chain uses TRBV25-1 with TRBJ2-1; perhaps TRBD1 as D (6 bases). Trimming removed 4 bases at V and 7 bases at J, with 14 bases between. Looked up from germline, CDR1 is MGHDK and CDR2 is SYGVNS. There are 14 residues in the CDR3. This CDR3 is CASSGVRGANEQFF. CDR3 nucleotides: TGTGCCAGCAGTGGCGTCAGGGGAGCGAATGAGCAGTTCTTC.